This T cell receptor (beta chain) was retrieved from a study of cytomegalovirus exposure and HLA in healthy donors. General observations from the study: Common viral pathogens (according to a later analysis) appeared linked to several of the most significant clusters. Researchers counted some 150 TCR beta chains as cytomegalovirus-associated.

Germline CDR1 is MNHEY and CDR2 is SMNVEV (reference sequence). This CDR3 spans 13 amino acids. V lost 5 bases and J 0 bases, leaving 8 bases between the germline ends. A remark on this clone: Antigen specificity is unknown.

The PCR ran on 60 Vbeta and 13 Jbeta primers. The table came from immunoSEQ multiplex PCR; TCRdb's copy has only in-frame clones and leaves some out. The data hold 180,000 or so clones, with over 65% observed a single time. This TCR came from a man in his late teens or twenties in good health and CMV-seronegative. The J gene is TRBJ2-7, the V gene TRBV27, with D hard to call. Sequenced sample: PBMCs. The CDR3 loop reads CASSPSSSYEQYF. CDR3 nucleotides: TGTGCCAGCAGTCCCTCTAGCTCCTACGAGCAGTACTTC.